The 24 T cell receptor beta chains listed next were all sequenced from one sample in a study of T cells in Graves' hyperthyroidism and ophthalmopathy. TCR beta CDR3 region amplification was performed from RNA transcripts. A set of HTBI primers served as the primers for a first-round RT-PCR of the TCR CDR3. TCRdb re-called the multiplex PCR reads with MiXCR, one entry per CDR3 protein. The data contain 500,000 to 650,000 distinct CDR3 sequences, 14% of them singletons. The sequencing sample was made of blood. Receptors originate from a woman in her 50s with Graves' ophthalmopathy.

In the case of this clonotype: Being one base from a much bigger clone, this may be a read error. V gene TRBV7-2 combines with J gene TRBJ1-4, with D perhaps matching TRBD1 (5 bases). The CDR3 sequence is 14 residues long. Trimming shortened V by 3 bases and J by 6 bases, and 11 bases separated the two germline ends. Germline CDR1 SGHTA, CDR2 FQGNSA. In DNA, the CDR3 is TGTGCCAGCAGCTTGGGGGAGGAGGATGAAAAACTGTTTTTT. Its translation: CASSLGEEDEKLFF.

This clonotype was seen more than once but under ten times. The chain couples TRBV28 to TRBJ1-6; 7 nucleotides line up with TRBD1. Trimming cost V 7 bases and J 9 bases; bases outside gene matches: 12. This CDR3 is built from 15 residues. Germline V gene lookup returns CDR1 MDHEN and CDR2 SYDVKM. The CDR3 DNA reads TGTGCCAGCACCTTAAGGGGGCAGGGGTCTTCACCCCTCCACTTT. It yields the protein CASTLRGQGSSPLHF. The variable domain in full, completed from reference TRBV28 and TRBJ1-6, reads DVKVTQSSRYLVKRTGEKVFLECVQDMDHENMFWYRQDPGLGLRLIYFSYDVKMKEKGDIPEGYSVSREKKERFSLILESASTNQTSMYLCASTLRGQGSSPLHFGNGTRLTVT.

There are many counts of this clonotype. V and J are TRBV14 and TRBJ2-3; 12 bases align to TRBD2. CDR1 and CDR2 from the germline V gene are SGHDN and FVKESK. Trimming cost V 0 bases and J 0 bases; bases outside gene matches: 4. This CDR3 is built from 18 residues. CDR3: CASSQELAGGDSTDTQYF. The CDR3 DNA is TGTGCCAGCAGCCAAGAACTAGCGGGAGGTGATAGCACAGATACGCAGTATTTT.

This clonotype was recorded many times. This chain links TRBV28 with TRBJ1-2, with 9 bases aligning to TRBD1. The V segment lost 5 bases and the J segment 7 bases; nucleotides outside the gene matches: 8. The CDR3 loop spans 14 amino acids. Germline V CDR1 and CDR2: MDHEN, SYDVKM. The CDR3 loop reads CASSPMTGGLGYTF. The CDR3 DNA sequence: TGTGCCAGCAGTCCGATGACAGGGGGGCTTGGCTACACCTTC.

This clonotype was detected ten times or more. The chain employs TRBV3-1 and TRBJ2-5; 9 bases agree with TRBD2. CDR1 and CDR2 from the germline V gene are LGHDT and YNNKEL (reference sequence). This CDR3 contains 15 residues. Germline trimming cut 2 bases from V and 13 bases from J; bases unmatched to any gene: 14. CDR3 DNA sequence: TGTGCCAGCAGCCAACTGATAGCGGGAGTTTCAGTCCCGTACTTC. Its translation is CASSQLIAGVSVPYF.

This clonotype was picked up many times. The J gene is TRBJ2-7, the V gene TRBV7-6, with unresolved D. Between the trimmed V and J ends, which lost 1 base and 7 bases, there was a span of 11 bases. There are 13 residues in the CDR3. CDR1 and CDR2 from the germline V gene are SGHVS and FNYEAQ. CDR3 sequence: CASSLGVGFEQYF. Written as DNA, the CDR3 is TGTGCCAGCAGCTTAGGGGTAGGGTTTGAGCAGTACTTC.

This clonotype was counted many times. This chain uses TRBV6-1 with TRBJ2-7, with 9 bases that match TRBD1. V lost 6 bases and J lost 2; bases outside the gene matches: 8. Germline CDR1 is MNHNS and CDR2 is SASEGT. CDR3 length: 15 residues. The CDR3 here is CASSEGTGTAYEQYF. The CDR3 DNA sequence: TGTGCCAGCAGCGAGGGGACAGGGACCGCCTACGAGCAGTACTTC.

This clonotype occurred many times. The rearrangement links TRBV12-3 or TRBV12-4 to TRBJ1-4; 9 nucleotides match TRBD1. The CDR3 runs 20 residues. Germline trimming cut 1 base from V and 2 bases from J; bases unmatched to any gene: 14. DNA of the CDR3: TGTGCCAGCAGTTTAGTCCAGGGGACAGGGAGTTTGAAGACTAATGAAAAACTGTTTTTT. Protein: CASSLVQGTGSLKTNEKLFF.

In the case of this clonotype: Being one base from a much bigger clone, this may be a read error. The chain links TRBV7-8 to TRBJ2-7; TRBD2 matches 7 bases. CDR3 size: 17 residues. With 7 bases clipped from V and 3 bases from J, the junction kept 18 bases outside the gene matches. The V gene's germline CDR1 is SGHVS and CDR2 FQNEAQ. Here the CDR3 DNA reads TGTGCCAGCACCTTTTTCCAAGCGGGACCCATTAACTACGAGCAGTACTTC. Amino acids: CASTFFQAGPINYEQYF.

Worth noting for this clonotype: This may stem from a read error, because a much larger clone lies one nucleotide away. This sequence joins TRBV18 and TRBJ1-2, with TRBD1 matching 7 bases. Germline V gives CDR1 KGHSH, CDR2 LQKENI. Germline trimming cut 5 bases from V and 4 bases from J; bases unmatched to any gene: 7. The CDR3 extends over 14 amino acids. The CDR3 protein is CASSTGQTLYGYTF. The CDR3 DNA sequence: TGTGCCAGCTCAACGGGACAGACTCTCTATGGCTACACCTTC.

This clonotype appeared many times. This chain joins TRBV6-1 and TRBJ2-5; maybe TRBD2 (6 bases). Trimming cost V 7 bases and J 6 bases, with 12 bases left between them. The CDR3 has 12 residues. Germline CDR1 reads MNHNS; CDR2 reads SASEGT. The CDR3 bases are TGTGCCAGCAAAGGCGGGGAGAAGACCCAGTACTTC. This encodes CASKGGEKTQYF.

The chain couples TRBV4-3 to TRBJ1-2, with 8 bases fitting TRBD1. Looked up from germline, CDR1 is LGHNA and CDR2 is YSLEER. The CDR3 has 15 residues. The V segment lost 1 base and the J segment 4 bases; nucleotides outside the gene matches: 5. CDR3: CASSQAGGAGYGYTF. As DNA, the CDR3 is TGCGCCAGCAGCCAAGCAGGGGGCGCAGGCTATGGCTACACCTTC.

At least ten counts were recorded for this clonotype. The chain recombines TRBV6-5 with TRBJ2-7; D is possibly TRBD2 (5 bases). The germline V gene has CDR1 MNHEY and CDR2 SVGAGI. V lost 0 bases and J lost 4, with 7 bases in between. CDR3 length: 13 residues. The DNA for the CDR3 is TGTGCCAGCAGTTACTCCGGGGTATACGAGCAGTACTTC. Protein: CASSYSGVYEQYF.

This clonotype was detected many times. The rearrangement uses TRBV30 and TRBJ2-3, with 7 nucleotides matching TRBD2. CDR1 GTSNPN and CDR2 SVGIG come from the germline V gene (reference sequence). With V trimmed by 4 bases and J by 8 bases, 9 bases remained unmatched. The CDR3 runs 13 residues. CDR3 sequence: CAWIASGTITQYF. CDR3 coding DNA: TGTGCCTGGATCGCTAGCGGAACTATTACGCAGTATTTT.

This clonotype was recorded at least ten times. This rearrangement joins TRBV6-2 or TRBV6-3 to TRBJ1-5; 11 bases map to TRBD1. The CDR3 extends over 19 amino acids. V trimming: 4 bases; J trimming: 0 bases; junction bases outside the gene matches: 11. The germline V gene encodes CDR1 MNHEY and CDR2 SVGEGT. The CDR3 sequence: CASSSGQGAIFYSNQPQHF. The CDR3 DNA reads TGTGCCAGCAGTTCTGGACAGGGGGCCATCTTTTATAGCAATCAGCCCCAGCATTTT.

The V gene is TRBV5-6, the J gene TRBJ1-2; perhaps TRBD1 as D (5 bases). Germline CDR1 is SGHDT and CDR2 is YYEEEE. The CDR3 totals 13 residues. The ends were cut back, 4 bases at V and 4 bases at J, with 11 bases in the middle. The CDR3: CASSPPGSYGYTF. DNA of the CDR3: TGTGCCAGCAGCCCACCAGGGTCCTATGGCTACACCTTC.

This chain links TRBV6-2 or TRBV6-3 with TRBJ1-4; D remains unclear. Trimming left V 1 base short and J 7 bases short, with 13 bases between. Germline V CDR1 and CDR2: MNHEY, SVGEGT. The CDR3 is 15 amino acids. CDR3 nucleotides: TGTGCCAGCAGTTACTTAGGGAGGGAAGGTGAAAAACTGTTTTTT. Protein product: CASSYLGREGEKLFF.

This rearrangement joins TRBV5-1 to TRBJ1-4, with TRBD1 matching 7 bases. In germline, CDR1 is SGHRS, CDR2 YFSETQ. The CDR3 spans 14 residues. V trimming: 4 bases; J trimming: 5 bases; junction bases outside the gene matches: 5. CDR3 coding DNA: TGCGCCAGCAGCGGGGGACAGCCAAATGAAAAACTGTTTTTT. Protein sequence: CASSGGQPNEKLFF.

This clonotype appeared many times. The chain has TRBV11-2 and TRBJ2-7, with a possible D match to TRBD1 (6 bases). Germline V gene lookup returns CDR1 SGHAT and CDR2 FQNNGV. The CDR3 contains 16 residues. V gave up 5 bases and J gave up 2 bases, with 19 bases separating them. CDR3 loop: CASSGDRYRVTYEQYF. CDR3 bases: TGTGCCAGCAGCGGTGACCGATACAGGGTTACCTACGAGCAGTACTTC.

J is TRBJ2-7 and V is TRBV28; TRBD1 matches at 8 bases. The CDR3 length is 10 residues. The germline gives CDR1 MDHEN, CDR2 SYDVKM. V trimming: 11 bases; J trimming: 7 bases; junction bases outside the gene matches: 4. Written as DNA, the CDR3 is TGTGCCGTTCAGGGGGCGGAGCAGTACTTC. It is translated as CAVQGAEQYF.

The J gene is TRBJ1-2, the V gene TRBV10-3; no reliable D call. Germline V gene sequence: CDR1 ENHRY, CDR2 SYGVKD. The length of the CDR3 is 13 residues. V lost 2 bases and J 2 bases, leaving 6 bases between the germline ends. The CDR3 DNA is TGTGCCATCAGTGAGCCCCAGAACTATGGCTACACCTTC. This translates into CAISEPQNYGYTF.

Note on this clonotype: It may be a read error: a sequence one base away is much more abundant. This sequence joins TRBV5-1 and TRBJ2-2; 14 nucleotides align to TRBD2. The CDR3 contains 17 residues. The germline V gene encodes CDR1 SGHRS and CDR2 YFSETQ. The DNA for the CDR3 is TGCGCCAGCACTATTCCAGGGACTAGCGGGAGCACCTGGGAGCTGTTTTTT. Encoded protein: CASTIPGTSGSTWELFF.

The CDR3 region has the DNA TGTGCCACCAGCAGAGGGGCGGGGGATTACAATGAGCAGTTCTTC. Translation: CATSRGAGDYNEQFF. V usage is TRBV15 and J usage is TRBJ2-1; 7 bases map to TRBD2. Trimming cost V 1 base and J 4 bases; bases outside gene matches: 4. In germline, CDR1 is LNHNV, CDR2 YYDKDF (reference sequence). CDR3 length equals 15 residues.

The chain recombines TRBV6-2 or TRBV6-3 with TRBJ1-5; no reliable D call. V gave up 0 bases and J gave up 6 bases, with 21 bases separating them. The CDR3 is 18 amino acids. Germline CDR1 and CDR2: MNHEY and SVGEGT. The CDR3 reads CASSYSRRVRSLAQPQHF. The CDR3 nucleotides are TGTGCCAGCAGTTACTCCCGTAGGGTGAGATCTCTGGCTCAGCCCCAGCATTTT.